This passage covers 32 T cell receptor beta chains from one sample sequenced in a study of blood T cells in healthy people across ages. Then a second PCR, running roughly 7 to 11 cycles, was carried out with a sample-barcoded 5' primer and a J-beta primer mix. Each CDR3 protein is one row after TCRdb ran MiXCR on the 5' RACE reads. The sample shows roughly 1.7 million distinct CDR3 sequences, roughly a third of them seen only once. The specimen was blood. These receptors were collected from a woman between 25 and 40 years old in good health.

A note on this clonotype: A read error may account for a junction end that differs from germline. The rearrangement joins TRBV20-1 to TRBJ2-5, with unresolved D. This CDR3 contains 12 residues. Germline-derived CDR1 and CDR2 are DFQATT and SNEGSKA (reference sequence). CDR3 sequence reads: CRARLSQETQYF. CDR3 sequence (DNA): TGCAGGGCTAGGCTATCCCAAGAGACCCAGTACTTC.

Ten or more counts support this clonotype. The V and J genes are TRBV29-1 and TRBJ1-5, with D perhaps TRBD1 (5 bases). Germline-derived CDR1 and CDR2 are SQVTM and ANQGSEA. The germline V and J ends were trimmed by 4 bases and 4 bases, with 11 bases remaining between them. The CDR3 length is 13 residues. The CDR3 DNA is TGCAGCGTTGGGCCGGCAGGGAATCAGCCCCAGCATTTT. It encodes CSVGPAGNQPQHF. Drawing the rest from reference TRBV29-1 and TRBJ1-5, the complete variable domain is SAVISQKPSRDICQRGTSLTIQCQVDSQVTMMFWYRQQPGQSLTLIATANQGSEATYESGFVIDKFPISRPNLTFSTLTVSNMSPEDSSIYLCSVGPAGNQPQHFGDGTRLSIL.

This clonotype was found a few times. CDR3 in DNA: TGTGCCACGGACAGGGGAGCCTATGGCTACACCTTC. Translation: CATDRGAYGYTF. The V and J genes are TRBV12-3 or TRBV12-4 and TRBJ1-2, with 9 bases lining up with TRBD1. The ends lost 10 bases at V and 4 bases at J; junction bases unmatched: 4. The CDR3 has 12 residues.

This clonotype was seen only a few times. V gene TRBV20-1 combines with J gene TRBJ2-7; TRBD1 aligns across 9 bases. The CDR3 runs 12 residues. V lost 6 bases, J lost 4 bases, and 4 bases stayed unmatched. Germline V gene lookup returns CDR1 DFQATT and CDR2 SNEGSKA (reference sequence). The CDR3 sequence is CSATGGGYEQYF. CDR3 nucleotide sequence: TGCAGTGCAACAGGGGGCGGTTACGAGCAGTACTTC.

In regard to this clonotype: One end of the junction fails to match germline, which may point to a read error. The chain links TRBV27 to TRBJ2-1; D is possibly TRBD1 (6 bases). The germline V gene encodes CDR1 MNHEY and CDR2 SMNVEV (reference sequence). CDR3 size: 16 residues. The CDR3 DNA is TGTGCCGGCAGTAACAGGGACATAGTGAGATACAATGAGCAGTTCTTC. Translating it yields CAGSNRDIVRYNEQFF.

This sequence joins TRBV27 and TRBJ2-7, with 11 bases aligning to TRBD1. V trimming: 8 bases; J trimming: 7 bases; junction bases outside the gene matches: 10. Germline CDR1 MNHEY, CDR2 SMNVEV (reference sequence). CDR3 length: 14 amino acids. The CDR3 loop reads CASGPGQGAREQYF. CDR3 nucleotide sequence: TGTGCCAGCGGCCCCGGACAGGGGGCTAGGGAGCAGTACTTC.

To note about this clonotype: Since a much larger clone is just one base distant, this may be a read error. This chain links TRBV7-9 with TRBJ2-4; D is uncertain. Germline V gene lookup returns CDR1 SEHNR and CDR2 FQNEAQ (reference sequence). This CDR3 is 14 amino acids long. The CDR3 loop reads CASSLGRQRNIQHF. The CDR3 DNA follows: TGTGCCAGCAGCTTAGGGCGTCAACGGAACATTCAGCACTTC.

This clonotype was seen ten or more times. V and J are TRBV4-1 and TRBJ2-1; TRBD2 matches 10 bases. Germline CDR1 is MGHRA and CDR2 is YSYEKL. This CDR3 is 16 amino acids long. Unmatched junction bases numbered 4, after V lost 4 bases and J lost 1 base. CDR3 loop: CASSPLAGPSYNEQFF. The CDR3, as DNA: TGCGCCAGCAGCCCACTAGCGGGACCATCCTACAATGAGCAGTTCTTC.

The chain carries TRBV6-4 and TRBJ2-3; 15 nucleotides line up with TRBD2. The CDR3 loop spans 17 amino acids. Germline V CDR1 and CDR2: MRHNA, SNTAGT. The V gene end was trimmed by 2 bases and the J gene end by 7 bases; junction bases not matched to a gene: 7. CDR3 bases: TGTGCCAGCAGTGACCGGACTAGCGGGGGGGCCATAAATACGCAGTATTTT. This sequence encodes CASSDRTSGGAINTQYF.

This clonotype was detected only a few times. The chain recombines TRBV30 with TRBJ1-6; perhaps TRBD1 as D (6 bases). The germline CDR1 and CDR2 sequences are GTSNPN and SVGIG (reference sequence). V lost 0 bases, J lost 4 bases, and 7 bases lay in between. The CDR3 extends over 14 amino acids. Written as DNA, the CDR3 is TGTGCCTGGAGTGTTGGGACATATAATTCACCCCTCCACTTT. Translation gives CAWSVGTYNSPLHF.

This rearrangement joins TRBV2 to TRBJ2-5, with 7 bases aligning to TRBD2. The DNA matches TRBJ2-7 better at its end, which makes the J call doubtful. Germline V gene sequence: CDR1 SNHLY, CDR2 FYNNEI. The CDR3 totals 15 residues. CDR3 coding DNA: TGTGCCAGCAGTGTCGGGGAGGGCCATACCTACGAGCAGTACTTC. As protein: CASSVGEGHTYEQYF.

This clonotype was observed a few times. V is TRBV28 and J is TRBJ2-7; possible D gene TRBD1, 6 bases. V lost 8 bases, J lost 2 bases, and 16 bases lay in between. The CDR3 consists of 14 residues. Per the germline V gene, CDR1 is MDHEN and CDR2 is SYDVKM. The CDR3 DNA follows: TGTGCCAGCCACTCCGGGACATTTGCCTACGAGCAGTACTTC. Its translation is CASHSGTFAYEQYF.

Points on this clonotype: The junction differs from germline at one of its ends, possibly a read error. The gene calls are TRBV12-3 or TRBV12-4 and TRBJ1-2; D uncertain. The CDR3 loop spans 13 amino acids. The CDR3 region is CAGSDRGEKSYTF. CDR3 DNA sequence: TGTGCCGGCAGCGATAGAGGAGAAAAGAGCTACACCTTC.

This clonotype was seen only a few times. In DNA form, the CDR3 reads TGTGCCAGCAGCTTCCGGGACAGGTTCGATGAGCAGTTCTTC. It specifies CASSFRDRFDEQFF. The rearrangement joins TRBV5-6 to TRBJ2-1; 8 positions match TRBD1. The V gene end was trimmed by 2 bases and the J gene end by 8 bases; junction bases not matched to a gene: 6. CDR1 SGHDT and CDR2 YYEEEE come from the germline V gene. This CDR3 comprises 14 residues.

The genes are TRBV15 and TRBJ1-2; D is perhaps TRBD1 (5 bases). Trimming shortened V by 0 bases and J by 0 bases, and 8 bases separated the two germline ends. This CDR3 contains 15 residues. CDR1 is LNHNV and CDR2 is YYDKDF in the germline V gene (reference sequence). The CDR3 DNA reads TGTGCCACCAGCAGAGATACAGGAGCTAACTATGGCTACACCTTC. Residues: CATSRDTGANYGYTF.

The chain recombines TRBV7-9 with TRBJ2-5; tentatively, D is TRBD2 (6 bases). The better agreement between TRBJ2-7 and the DNA end casts doubt on the J call. This CDR3 is 15 amino acids long. The V gene's germline CDR1 is SEHNR and CDR2 FQNEAQ (reference sequence). Here the CDR3 reads CASSLARDGIYEQYF. In DNA, the CDR3 is TGTGCCAGCAGCTTAGCGCGGGACGGCATCTACGAGCAGTACTTC.

The J gene is TRBJ2-5, the V gene TRBV6-6; D gene ambiguous. The CDR3 contains 13 residues. Trimming left V 0 bases short and J 1 base short, with 3 bases between. Looked up from germline, CDR1 is MNHNY and CDR2 is SVGAGI (reference sequence). DNA of the CDR3: TGTGCCAGCAGTTACTCTTTCCAAGAGACCCAGTACTTC. Amino acids: CASSYSFQETQYF.

The J gene is TRBJ2-3, the V gene TRBV4-1, with 9 bases matching TRBD2. V shed 1 base and J 0 bases; nucleotides not matched to a gene: 8. This CDR3 comprises 18 residues. CDR1 and CDR2 from the germline V gene are MGHRA and YSYEKL. CDR3 amino acids: CASSQGAGGPSSTDTQYF. CDR3 nucleotide sequence: TGCGCCAGCAGCCAAGGGGCGGGAGGGCCCTCTAGCACAGATACGCAGTATTTT.

The chain uses TRBV28 and TRBJ2-7; 9 nucleotides match TRBD2. The CDR3 covers 13 residues. Germline values: CDR1 MDHEN, CDR2 SYDVKM. Trimming cost V 4 bases and J 12 bases; bases outside gene matches: 10. CDR3 loop: CASSYGTSRMGYF. For the CDR3, the DNA is TGTGCCAGCAGTTATGGGACTAGCAGGATGGGGTACTTC. Variable domain in full (rest from reference TRBV28 and TRBJ2-7): DVKVTQSSRYLVKRTGEKVFLECVQDMDHENMFWYRQDPGLGLRLIYFSYDVKMKEKGDIPEGYSVSREKKERFSLILESASTNQTSMYLCASSYGTSRMGYFGPGTRLTVT.

V usage is TRBV6-1 and J usage is TRBJ1-2; a weak D match, TRBD1 (5 bases). Trimming removed 7 bases at V and 4 bases at J, with 13 bases between. Germline V gives CDR1 MNHNS, CDR2 SASEGT. This CDR3 is built from 13 residues. DNA for the CDR3: TGTGCCAGCATGAACCCCGGGGGCTATGGCTACACCTTC. It yields the protein CASMNPGGYGYTF.

This chain connects TRBV5-1 to TRBJ2-5, with 8 bases matching TRBD1. The germline V gene has CDR1 SGHRS and CDR2 YFSETQ. The CDR3 is made up of 16 amino acids. V was clipped by 4 bases and J by 5 bases; unmatched bases: 13. CDR3 in amino acids: CASSATGQGYGETQYF. Written as DNA, the CDR3 is TGCGCCAGCAGCGCCACCGGACAGGGATATGGTGAGACCCAGTACTTC.

The chain employs TRBV11-3 and TRBJ1-2; D gene ambiguous. This CDR3 contains 12 residues. V lost 11 bases and J 4 bases, leaving 14 bases between the germline ends. Germline V gives CDR1 SGHNT, CDR2 YENEEA. CDR3 sequence: CARPRAGYGYTF. CDR3 bases: TGTGCCCGCCCTCGGGCAGGCTATGGCTACACCTTC. Filled out from reference TRBV11-3 and TRBJ1-2, the complete variable domain reads EAGVVQSPRYKIIEKKQPVAFWCNPISGHNTLYWYLQNLGQGPELLIRYENEEAVDDSQLPKDRFSAERLKGVDSTLKIQPAELGDSAVYLCARPRAGYGYTFGSGTRLTVV.

This clonotype was detected ten times or more. The CDR3 loop reads CASSLDGLRGDEQFF. CDR3 in DNA: TGCGCCAGCAGCTTGGATGGACTGAGAGGCGATGAGCAGTTCTTC. This sequence joins TRBV5-1 and TRBJ2-1; the D gene is possibly TRBD2 (5 bases). Per germline, CDR1 SGHRS and CDR2 YFSETQ. Trimming removed 0 bases from V and 8 bases from J, with 15 bases in between. The CDR3 sequence is 15 residues long.

This chain joins TRBV14 and TRBJ2-1, with D tentatively TRBD1 or TRBD2 (5 bases each). The germline gives CDR1 SGHDN, CDR2 FVKESK. The CDR3 runs 16 residues. V was pared by 4 bases and J by 0 bases, with 13 bases between. Here the CDR3 reads CASSLALRGSYNEQFF. The CDR3 bases are TGTGCCAGCAGCCTAGCCTTGAGGGGCTCCTACAATGAGCAGTTCTTC. Together with reference TRBV14 and TRBJ2-1, the CDR3 gives the full variable domain: EAGVTQFPSHSVIEKGQTVTLRCDPISGHDNLYWYRRVMGKEIKFLLHFVKESKQDESGMPNNRFLAERTGGTYSTLKVQPAELEDSGVYFCASSLALRGSYNEQFFGPGTRLTVL.

The V call is TRBV28, the J call TRBJ2-7; 10 nucleotides agree with TRBD1. Germline values: CDR1 MDHEN, CDR2 SYDVKM. The CDR3 is 15 residues long. J lost 4 bases, V lost 6 bases, and 9 bases had no gene match. The CDR3 here is CASSRVLGQGYEQYF. In DNA, the CDR3 is TGTGCCAGCAGCAGAGTCCTGGGACAGGGGTACGAGCAGTACTTC.

The chain links TRBV5-1 to TRBJ2-4, with TRBD2 matching 10 bases. Germline lookup yields CDR1 SGHRS and CDR2 YFSETQ. The trim removed 3 bases at V and 9 bases at J, leaving 9 bases unmatched. The CDR3 extends over 15 amino acids. CDR3 sequence: CASSSGTSVTVIQYF. DNA for the CDR3: TGCGCCAGCAGCTCCGGGACTAGCGTGACTGTCATTCAGTACTTC.

This clonotype came up a few times. The V gene is TRBV5-1, the J gene TRBJ1-2; maybe TRBD1 (6 bases). Germline V lookup: CDR1 SGHRS, CDR2 YFSETQ. The CDR3 is made up of 14 amino acids. V was trimmed by 4 bases and J by 8 bases, leaving 18 bases between them. CDR3 in DNA: TGCGCCAGCAGCCTGGCAGGGGAGCATCGGGGCTACACCTTC. This encodes CASSLAGEHRGYTF.

The V and J genes are TRBV5-1 and TRBJ2-3; weak D call: TRBD1 (6 bases). Germline values: CDR1 SGHRS, CDR2 YFSETQ. The CDR3 spans 13 residues. Trimming removed 7 bases from V and 2 bases from J, with 11 bases in between. The CDR3 reads CASGRTDTDTQYF. CDR3 DNA sequence: TGCGCCAGCGGAAGGACAGACACAGATACGCAGTATTTT.

The V and J genes are TRBV19 and TRBJ2-1; TRBD2 matches 12 bases. Germline loops: CDR1 LNHDA, CDR2 SQIVND (reference sequence). V trimming: 10 bases; J trimming: 4 bases; junction bases outside the gene matches: 8. CDR3 length equals 15 residues. The CDR3 region has the DNA TGTGCCACCCATCCTGGACTAGCGGGGTACAATGAGCAGTTCTTC. This codes for CATHPGLAGYNEQFF.

A few counts support this clonotype. V gene TRBV5-1 combines with J gene TRBJ2-3; no definite D call. The CDR3 loop spans 16 amino acids. Trimming left V 0 bases short and J 0 bases short, with 11 bases between. CDR1 is SGHRS and CDR2 is YFSETQ in the germline V gene. The CDR3 nucleotides read TGCGCCAGCAGCTTGGGTCCCCTTGACAGCACAGATACGCAGTATTTT. This translates into CASSLGPLDSTDTQYF.

This clonotype has just a few counts. The chain has TRBV5-1 and TRBJ2-3; TRBD2 matches 9 bases. CDR3 length: 18 residues. Germline V gene sequence: CDR1 SGHRS, CDR2 YFSETQ. V gave up 0 bases and J gave up 1 base; unmatched junction bases: 9. CDR3 amino acids: CASSLGLAAFRGTDTQYF. The CDR3 nucleotides are TGCGCCAGCAGCTTGGGACTAGCGGCGTTCCGGGGCACAGATACGCAGTATTTT.

The CDR3 DNA reads as TGTGCCAGCAGTTTCCTGCCCGGGACAGGGGGTTTTAGCAATCAGCCCCAGCATTTT. Translated, it gives CASSFLPGTGGFSNQPQHF. The chain has TRBV12-3 or TRBV12-4 and TRBJ1-5; 11 bases agree with TRBD1. Trimming at V came to 3 bases and at J to 0 bases, leaving 10 bases not matched to a gene. This CDR3 contains 19 residues.